Listed below are T cell receptor beta chains from one sample, sequenced in a study of CD8 T cells in Susac syndrome. TCRdb re-analysed the immunoSEQ multiplex PCR reads in MiXCR, keeping a single row per CDR3 protein. The sample includes about 140,000 distinct CDR3 sequences, around 93% seen only once; the top ten take roughly 0.14%. Specimen: CD4+ T cells from PBMCs. These receptors were collected from a human donor with Susac syndrome. Each CDR3 is given with its conserved first and last residue. A D gene is named only where the DNA matches it firmly. Clone size appears in some rows only: once, few, many, or a class for an expanded clone.

CDR3 DNA | CDR3 protein | J gene | D gene | V gene | clone size
TGTGCCAGCAGCTTGGCCGGAGGGCCCGGGGAGCTGTTTTTT | CASSLAGGPGELFF | TRBJ2-2 | NA | TRBV5-4 | NA
TGTGCCAGCAGCCAAGCCGGGACAGGGTCCGTTCGCTACACCTTC | CASSQAGTGSVRYTF | TRBJ1-2 | TRBD1 | TRBV9 | NA
TGTGCCAGCAGTTCCACCCGACAGGTCAACGTCCTGACTTTC | CASSSTRQVNVLTF | TRBJ2-6 | NA | TRBV28 | NA
TGTGCCAGCAGGGGACAACTAGCGGGAGCCTCTGGGGCCAACGTCCTGACTTTC | CASRGQLAGASGANVLTF | TRBJ2-6 | TRBD2 | TRBV2 | NA
TGTGCCTGGAGTGTAATCTCGGGGGGATCCTACGAGCAGTACTTC | CAWSVISGGSYEQYF | TRBJ2-7 | TRBD2 | TRBV30 | NA
TGTGCCTGGTCTAGCGGGCACTACGAGCAGTACTTC | CAWSSGHYEQYF | TRBJ2-7 | TRBD2 | TRBV30 | NA
TGTGCCTGCCGCGAGGCGCCGGACACTGAAGCTTTCTTT | CACREAPDTEAFF | TRBJ1-1 | NA | TRBV6-1 | NA
TGTGCCAGCAGCCAAAGAAGGGTCGGTGAGGGCACAGATACGCAGTATTTT | CASSQRRVGEGTDTQYF | TRBJ2-3 | NA | TRBV2 | NA
TGCGCCAGCAGCCCGACTAGCGGGAGGGTAAGGGTTGAGCAGTTCTTC | CASSPTSGRVRVEQFF | TRBJ2-1 | TRBD2 | TRBV4-3 | NA
TGTGCCAGCAGCCAAGACTTCGGCACAGATACGCAGTATTTT | CASSQDFGTDTQYF | TRBJ2-3 | NA | TRBV27 | few
TGTGCCAGCAGCGTGGCGGGATTCGGTGGCTACACCTTC | CASSVAGFGGYTF | TRBJ1-2 | NA | TRBV9 | NA
TGCAGCGTCATAGGGGTAGCCAAAAACATTCAGTACTTC | CSVIGVAKNIQYF | TRBJ2-4 | NA | TRBV29-1 | once
TGTGCCTGGAGTGGGGGAACAGGGGGGAGAGATGAAAAACTGTTTTTT | CAWSGGTGGRDEKLFF | TRBJ1-4 | TRBD1 | TRBV30 | NA
TGTGCCAGTCGGGGCGTAGCAACTAATGAAAAACTGTTTTTT | CASRGVATNEKLFF | TRBJ1-4 | NA | TRBV19 | NA
TGTGCCACCAGCCGCAGACAGTTTGAAGCTTTCTTT | CATSRRQFEAFF | TRBJ1-1 | NA | TRBV15 | once
TGTGCCAGCAGTTACAGGAATGAGCAGTTCTTC | CASSYRNEQFF | TRBJ2-1 | NA | TRBV6-6 | few
TGTGCCAGCCGAGGGGACAGGGGGCATGGCTACACCTTC | CASRGDRGHGYTF | TRBJ1-2 | TRBD1 | TRBV6-5 | NA
TGCAGTGCTAAGGCTAGTCTCTCGGAGACCCAGTACTTC | CSAKASLSETQYF | TRBJ2-5 | NA | TRBV20-1 | NA
TGTGCCAGCACTACCGGGGGGGGTTTGGCTTTCTTT | CASTTGGGLAFF | TRBJ1-1 | NA | TRBV12-3/TRBV12-4 | NA
TGCAGTGCTGCAACTAGCGGAGCGAGCTCCTACGAGCAGTACTTC | CSAATSGASSYEQYF | TRBJ2-7 | TRBD2 | TRBV20-1 | NA
TGTGCCACCAGTGAGACAATTTCCAGCTCCTACAATGAGCAGTTCTTC | CATSETISSSYNEQFF | TRBJ2-1 | NA | TRBV24-1 | NA
TGCGCCAGCAACCGGGTTCCGGGGGGCGAGCAGTACTTC | CASNRVPGGEQYF | TRBJ2-7 | TRBD2 | TRBV5-1 | NA
TGTGCCAGCAGCTCTCCCCCCGGACTAGCGGGGGCCCTCACAGATACGCAGTATTTT | CASSSPPGLAGALTDTQYF | TRBJ2-3 | TRBD2 | TRBV7-9 | NA
TGTGCCTGGAGGAGGGTAGGAGAGTATGGCTACACCTTC | CAWRRVGEYGYTF | TRBJ1-2 | NA | TRBV30 | NA